This T cell receptor beta chain was observed in a study of blood T cells in healthy people across ages. This clonotype was picked up a small number of times. The antigen is undetermined. Overall study findings and caveats: Higher naive T cell percentage went strongly together with higher TCR beta diversity. TCR beta diversity per million T cells fell roughly linearly with age.

Every participating donor contributed 8 to 10 milliliters of peripheral blood through a draw. The germline V gene has CDR1 SGHDT and CDR2 YYEEEE. Trimming cost V 4 bases and J 5 bases; bases outside gene matches: 8. This CDR3 has 14 amino acids. Primers used in a second PCR of about 6 to 12 cycles were a sample-barcoded 5' primer and a J-beta primer mix. The template-switch adaptor was a 5' adaptor with 12 random nucleotides. It tagged each cDNA molecule. TCRdb fed the 5' RACE reads into MiXCR, producing one record per CDR3 protein. The profile shows about 1.8 million distinct CDR3 sequences, around half of them singletons.

The receptor's source is a woman between 40 and 50 years old in good health. The J gene is TRBJ2-5, the V gene TRBV5-6, with TRBD1 identical over 7 bases. Material for sequencing was blood. The CDR3 DNA sequence: TGTGCCAGCAGCGGGGGACAGTTCGGTGAGACCCAGTACTTC. Its translation: CASSGGQFGETQYF.